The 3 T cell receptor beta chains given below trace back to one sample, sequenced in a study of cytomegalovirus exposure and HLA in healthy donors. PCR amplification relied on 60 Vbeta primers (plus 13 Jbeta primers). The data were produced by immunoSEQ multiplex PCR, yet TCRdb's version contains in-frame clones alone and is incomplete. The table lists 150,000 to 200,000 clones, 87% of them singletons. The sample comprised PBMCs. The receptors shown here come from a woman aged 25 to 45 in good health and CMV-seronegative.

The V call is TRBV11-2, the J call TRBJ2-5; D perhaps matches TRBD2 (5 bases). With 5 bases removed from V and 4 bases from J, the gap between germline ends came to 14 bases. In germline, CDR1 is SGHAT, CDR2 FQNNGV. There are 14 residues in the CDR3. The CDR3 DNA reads TGTGCCAGCAGCCTCGGACTGGCCGTAGAGACCCAGTACTTC. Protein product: CASSLGLAVETQYF.

The CDR3 loop reads CASSSRGRGGRTDTQYF. CDR3 DNA sequence: TGTGCCAGCAGCTCCCGGGGGCGGGGGGGCCGGACAGATACGCAGTATTTT. The chain uses TRBV7-8 and TRBJ2-3, with 9 bases aligning to TRBD2. Germline CDR1 is SGHVS and CDR2 is FQNEAQ. V shed 4 bases, J shed 3 bases, and the junction held 11 bases outside the gene matches. This CDR3 has 17 amino acids.

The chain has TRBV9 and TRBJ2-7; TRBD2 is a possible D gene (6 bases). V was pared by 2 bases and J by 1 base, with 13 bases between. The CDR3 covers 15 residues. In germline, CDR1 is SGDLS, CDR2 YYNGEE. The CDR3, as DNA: TGTGCCAGCAGCGTCTCCTGGGGACTGTCCTACGAGCAGTACTTC. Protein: CASSVSWGLSYEQYF.